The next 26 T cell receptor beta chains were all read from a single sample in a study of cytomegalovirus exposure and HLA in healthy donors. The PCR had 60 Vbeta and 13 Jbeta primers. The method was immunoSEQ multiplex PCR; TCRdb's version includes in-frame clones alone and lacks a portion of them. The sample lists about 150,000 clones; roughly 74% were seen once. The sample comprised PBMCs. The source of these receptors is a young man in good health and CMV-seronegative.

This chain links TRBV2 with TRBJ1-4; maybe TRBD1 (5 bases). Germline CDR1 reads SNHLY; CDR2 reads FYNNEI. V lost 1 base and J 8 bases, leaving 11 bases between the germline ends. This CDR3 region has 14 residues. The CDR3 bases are TGTGCCAGCAGTGAAGGGCAGGGCGGAGAAAAACTGTTTTTT. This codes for CASSEGQGGEKLFF.

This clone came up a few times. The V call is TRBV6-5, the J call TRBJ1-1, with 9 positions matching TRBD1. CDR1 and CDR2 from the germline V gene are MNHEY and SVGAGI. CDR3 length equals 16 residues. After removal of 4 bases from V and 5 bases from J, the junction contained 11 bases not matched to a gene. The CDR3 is CASSWGQGNFGTEAFF. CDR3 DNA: TGTGCCAGCAGTTGGGGACAGGGCAATTTTGGGACTGAAGCTTTCTTT.

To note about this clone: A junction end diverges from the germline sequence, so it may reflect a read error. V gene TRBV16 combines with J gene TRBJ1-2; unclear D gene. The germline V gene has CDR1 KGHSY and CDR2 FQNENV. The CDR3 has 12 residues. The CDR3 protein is CASSQSNTIPPF. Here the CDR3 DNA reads TGTGCCAGCAGCCAATCGAACACAATACCACCCTTC. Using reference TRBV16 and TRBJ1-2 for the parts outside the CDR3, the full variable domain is GEEVAQTPKHLVRGEGQKAKLYCAPIKGHSYVFWYQQVLKNEFKFLISFQNENVFDETGMPKERFSAKCLPNSPCSLEIQATKLEDSAVYFCASSQSNTIPPFGSGTRLTVV.

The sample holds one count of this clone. CDR3 amino acids: CASSSRGQTARTPLHF. In nucleotides, the CDR3 is TGTGCCAGTAGTAGCAGGGGGCAAACGGCTCGGACACCCCTCCACTTT. This sequence joins TRBV19 and TRBJ1-6; TRBD1 agrees at 8 bases. The CDR3 has 16 amino acids. The J segment lost 11 bases and the V segment lost 4 bases, leaving 13 bases of the junction unmatched. Germline V CDR1 and CDR2: LNHDA, SQIVND (reference sequence).

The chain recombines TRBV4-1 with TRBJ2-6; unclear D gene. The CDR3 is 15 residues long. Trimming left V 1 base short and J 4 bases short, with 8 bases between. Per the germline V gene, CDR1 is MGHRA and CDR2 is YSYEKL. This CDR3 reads CASSQVPQGANVLTF. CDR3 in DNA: TGCGCCAGCAGCCAAGTCCCCCAAGGGGCCAACGTCCTGACTTTC.

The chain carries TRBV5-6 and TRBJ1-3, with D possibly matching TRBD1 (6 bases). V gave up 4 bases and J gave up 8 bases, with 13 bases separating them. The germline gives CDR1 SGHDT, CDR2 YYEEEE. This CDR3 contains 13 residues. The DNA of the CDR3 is TGTGCCAGCAGCGCACCAGGGGTGGACACCATATATTTT. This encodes CASSAPGVDTIYF.

The CDR3 loop is CASSLRTGKTEAFF. CDR3 nucleotides: TGTGCCAGCAGTTTACGGACAGGGAAGACTGAAGCTTTCTTT. The rearrangement uses TRBV6-5 and TRBJ1-1; the match to TRBD1 covers 8 bases. Looked up from germline, CDR1 is MNHEY and CDR2 is SVGAGI. The CDR3 sequence is 14 residues long. The ends lost 4 bases at V and 5 bases at J; junction bases unmatched: 6.

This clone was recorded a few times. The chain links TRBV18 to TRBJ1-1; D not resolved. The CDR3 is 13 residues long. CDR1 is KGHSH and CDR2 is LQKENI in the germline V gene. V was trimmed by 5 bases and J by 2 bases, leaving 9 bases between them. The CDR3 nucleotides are TGTGCCAGCTCATCCGACATTAACACTGAAGCTTTCTTT. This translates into CASSSDINTEAFF.

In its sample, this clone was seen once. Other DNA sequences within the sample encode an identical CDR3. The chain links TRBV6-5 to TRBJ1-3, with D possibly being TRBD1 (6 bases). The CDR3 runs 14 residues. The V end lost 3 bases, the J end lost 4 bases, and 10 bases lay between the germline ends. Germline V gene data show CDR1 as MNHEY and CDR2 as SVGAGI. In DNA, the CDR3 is TGTGCCAGCAGTTATGGGGGCGCGGGAAACACCATATATTTT. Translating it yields CASSYGGAGNTIYF.

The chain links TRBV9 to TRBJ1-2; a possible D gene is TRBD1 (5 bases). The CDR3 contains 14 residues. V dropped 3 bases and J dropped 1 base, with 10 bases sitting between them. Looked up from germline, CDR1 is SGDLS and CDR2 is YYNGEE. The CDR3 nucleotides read TGTGCCAGCAGCGCACAGGTTGGTAACTATGGCTACACCTTC. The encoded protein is CASSAQVGNYGYTF.

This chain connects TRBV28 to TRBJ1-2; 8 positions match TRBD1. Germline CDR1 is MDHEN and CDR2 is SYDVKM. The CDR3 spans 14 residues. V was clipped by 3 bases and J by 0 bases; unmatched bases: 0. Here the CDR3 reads CASSLDRANYGYTF. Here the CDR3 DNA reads TGTGCCAGCAGTTTGGACAGGGCTAACTATGGCTACACCTTC.

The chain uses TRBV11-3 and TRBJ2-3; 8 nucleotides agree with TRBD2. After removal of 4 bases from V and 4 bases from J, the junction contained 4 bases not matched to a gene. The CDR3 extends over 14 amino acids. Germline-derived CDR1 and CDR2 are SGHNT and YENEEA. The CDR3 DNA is TGTGCCAGCAGCTCGGGGGGGAACCCAGATACGCAGTATTTT. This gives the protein CASSSGGNPDTQYF.

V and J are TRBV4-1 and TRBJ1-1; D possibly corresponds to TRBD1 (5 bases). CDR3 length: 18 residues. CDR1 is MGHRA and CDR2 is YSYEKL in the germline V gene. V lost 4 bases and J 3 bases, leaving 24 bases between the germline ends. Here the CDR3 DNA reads TGCGCCAGCAGCCCCTCCCGCGCCGGCGGGGGAAAGGACACTGAAGCTTTCTTT. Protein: CASSPSRAGGGKDTEAFF.

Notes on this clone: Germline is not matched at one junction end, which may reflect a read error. The DNA for the CDR3 is TGTGCCAGCAGCCTTCAATCTGGGGCCAACGGCCTGACTTTC. Translation gives CASSLQSGANGLTF. The chain recombines TRBV7-2 with TRBJ2-6, with a weak D call TRBD1 (5 bases). Germline CDR1 reads SGHTA; CDR2 reads FQGNSA. CDR3 length equals 14 residues.

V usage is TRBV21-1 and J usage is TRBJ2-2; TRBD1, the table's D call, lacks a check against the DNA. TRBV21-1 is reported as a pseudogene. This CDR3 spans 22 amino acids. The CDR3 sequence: CASSAGFWEGTGFDGDTGELFF. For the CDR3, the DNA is TGTGCCAGCAGCGCCGGCTTTTGGGAGGGGACAGGTTTCGACGGAGACACCGGGGAGCTGTTTTTT.

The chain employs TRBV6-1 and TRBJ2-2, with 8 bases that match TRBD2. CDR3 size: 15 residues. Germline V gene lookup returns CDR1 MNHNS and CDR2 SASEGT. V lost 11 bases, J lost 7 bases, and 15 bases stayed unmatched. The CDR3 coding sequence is TGTGCCGAAGTTGGGGCTAGCGGGTATGTCGGGGAGCTGTTTTTT. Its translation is CAEVGASGYVGELFF.

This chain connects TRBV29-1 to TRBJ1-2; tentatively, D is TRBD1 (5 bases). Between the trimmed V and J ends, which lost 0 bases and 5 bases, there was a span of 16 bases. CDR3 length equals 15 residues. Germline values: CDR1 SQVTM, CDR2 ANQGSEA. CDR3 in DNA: TGCAGCGTTGAAGACCTAGGGGAGGGTGGTTATGGCTACACCTTC. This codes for CSVEDLGEGGYGYTF.

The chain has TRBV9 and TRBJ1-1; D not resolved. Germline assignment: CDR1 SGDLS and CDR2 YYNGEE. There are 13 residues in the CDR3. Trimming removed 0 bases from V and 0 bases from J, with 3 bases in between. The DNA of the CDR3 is TGTGCCAGCAGCGTAGACATGAACACTGAAGCTTTCTTT. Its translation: CASSVDMNTEAFF.

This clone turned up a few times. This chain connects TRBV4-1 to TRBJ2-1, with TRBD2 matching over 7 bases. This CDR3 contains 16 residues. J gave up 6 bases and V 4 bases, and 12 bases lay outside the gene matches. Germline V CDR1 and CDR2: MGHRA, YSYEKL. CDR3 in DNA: TGCGCCAGCAGCCGACCGCCCGGGACTATCTTCAATGAGCAGTTCTTC. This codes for CASSRPPGTIFNEQFF.

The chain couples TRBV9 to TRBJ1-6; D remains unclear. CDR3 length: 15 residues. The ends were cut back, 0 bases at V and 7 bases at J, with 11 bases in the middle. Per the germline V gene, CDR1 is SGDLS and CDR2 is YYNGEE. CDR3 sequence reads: CASSVEAVTNSPLHF. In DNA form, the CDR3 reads TGTGCCAGCAGCGTAGAGGCGGTCACAAATTCACCCCTCCACTTT.

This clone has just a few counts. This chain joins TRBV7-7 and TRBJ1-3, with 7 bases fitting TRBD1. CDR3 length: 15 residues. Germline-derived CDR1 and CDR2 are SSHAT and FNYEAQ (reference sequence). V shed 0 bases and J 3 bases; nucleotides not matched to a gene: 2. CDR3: CASSLAAGGGNTIYF. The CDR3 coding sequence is TGTGCCAGCAGCTTAGCGGCAGGGGGTGGAAACACCATATATTTT.

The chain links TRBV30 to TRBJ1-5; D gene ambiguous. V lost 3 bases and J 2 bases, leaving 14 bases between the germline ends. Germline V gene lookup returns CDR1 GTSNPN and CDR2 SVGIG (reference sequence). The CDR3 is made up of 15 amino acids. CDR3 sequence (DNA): TGTGCCTGGAGAGAAGCGGGAGTTGGCAATCAGCCCCAGCATTTT. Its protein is CAWREAGVGNQPQHF.

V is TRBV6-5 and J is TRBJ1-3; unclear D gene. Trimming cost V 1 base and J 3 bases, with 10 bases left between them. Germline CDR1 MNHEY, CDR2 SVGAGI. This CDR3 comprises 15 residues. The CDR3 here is CASSYFGVGGNTIYF. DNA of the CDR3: TGTGCCAGCAGTTACTTCGGGGTGGGTGGAAACACCATATATTTT.

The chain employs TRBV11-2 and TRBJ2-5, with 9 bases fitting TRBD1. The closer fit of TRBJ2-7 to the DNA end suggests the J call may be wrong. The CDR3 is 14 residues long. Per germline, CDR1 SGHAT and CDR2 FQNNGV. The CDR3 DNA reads TGTGCCAGCAGCTTTTTCGGGACAGGGAACGAGCAGTACTTC. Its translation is CASSFFGTGNEQYF.

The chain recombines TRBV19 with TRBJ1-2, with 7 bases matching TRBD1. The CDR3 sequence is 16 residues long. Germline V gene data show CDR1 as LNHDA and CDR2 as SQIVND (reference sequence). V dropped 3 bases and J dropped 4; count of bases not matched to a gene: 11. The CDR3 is CASSINADRRGYGYTF. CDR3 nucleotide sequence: TGTGCCAGTAGTATTAACGCGGACAGGAGAGGCTATGGCTACACCTTC.

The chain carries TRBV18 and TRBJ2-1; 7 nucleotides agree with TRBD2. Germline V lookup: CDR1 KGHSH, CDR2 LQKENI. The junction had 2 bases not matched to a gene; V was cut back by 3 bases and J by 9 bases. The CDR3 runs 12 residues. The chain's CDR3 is CASSPSGFEQFF. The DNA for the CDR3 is TGTGCCAGCTCACCTAGCGGGTTTGAGCAGTTCTTC.